These 21 T cell receptor beta chains were all obtained from the same sample, sequenced in a study of OX40 agonist ivuxolimab in advanced cancers. Clones were read by immunoSEQ multiplex PCR, and TCRdb kept only the in-frame ones, dropping some. This sample has tens of thousands of clones, with roughly 86% found just once. The sample here was CD4+ or CD8+ T cells sorted from blood, taken in a trial of the OX40 agonist ivuxolimab. The receptors come from an adult with an advanced solid tumor such as melanoma, head and neck, liver or kidney cancer.

The rearrangement joins TRBV7-9 to TRBJ2-3, with 7 bases fitting TRBD2. The CDR3 runs to 15 residues. CDR1 is SEHNR and CDR2 is FQNEAQ in the germline V gene (reference sequence). The ends lost 3 bases at V and 3 bases at J; junction bases unmatched: 6. This chain's CDR3 is CASSFIAGATDTQYF. CDR3 coding DNA: TGTGCCAGCAGCTTTATCGCGGGAGCTACAGATACGCAGTATTTT.

The chain recombines TRBV12-1 with TRBJ2-3. TRBV12-1 is a pseudogene segment. The CDR3 length is 17 residues. The CDR3 is CASSPPALGRVADTQYF. The CDR3 DNA follows: TGTGCCAGCAGCCCACCAGCTTTGGGGCGGGTGGCAGATACGCAGTATTTT.

The chain is built from TRBV6-1 and TRBJ2-7; D remains unclear. CDR3 size: 15 residues. The ends were cut back, 6 bases at V and 7 bases at J, with 22 bases in the middle. CDR1 and CDR2 from the germline V gene are MNHNS and SASEGT. The CDR3 nucleotides are TGTGCCAGCAGGGGTTCGCAGGATAGGATACGGGAGCAGTACTTC. Its protein is CASRGSQDRIREQYF.

V and J are TRBV7-2 and TRBJ2-3, with TRBD2 matching over 9 bases. Germline trimming cut 1 base from V and 4 bases from J; bases unmatched to any gene: 3. The CDR3 extends over 15 amino acids. Germline V gene lookup returns CDR1 SGHTA and CDR2 FQGNSA. CDR3 protein: CASSLGPSGADTQYF. In DNA, the CDR3 is TGTGCCAGCAGCTTAGGTCCTAGCGGGGCAGATACGCAGTATTTT. Together with reference TRBV7-2 and TRBJ2-3, the CDR3 gives the full variable domain: GAGVSQSPSNKVTEKGKDVELRCDPISGHTALYWYRQSLGQGLEFLIYFQGNSAPDKSGLPSDRFSAERTGGSVSTLTIQRTQQEDSAVYLCASSLGPSGADTQYFGPGTRLTVL.

This clone showed up just once. This chain joins TRBV6-5 and TRBJ1-1; 7 bases are shared with TRBD1. Germline values: CDR1 MNHEY, CDR2 SVGAGI. The CDR3 is 13 amino acids. The ends lost 0 bases at V and 5 bases at J; junction bases unmatched: 0. Here the CDR3 reads CASSYSTGTEAFF. The DNA of the CDR3 is TGTGCCAGCAGTTACTCGACAGGGACTGAAGCTTTCTTT.

This chain links TRBV2 with TRBJ2-1, with 14 bases matching TRBD2. This CDR3 spans 17 amino acids. The germline V gene has CDR1 SNHLY and CDR2 FYNNEI. V was clipped by 4 bases and J by 7 bases; unmatched bases: 9. CDR3 DNA sequence: TGTGCCAGCAGTGCGGGGGGGACTAGCGGGAGACAAAATGAGCAGTTCTTC. Protein product: CASSAGGTSGRQNEQFF.

The chain recombines TRBV6-1 with TRBJ2-7, with 8 bases matching TRBD1. J was trimmed by 4 bases and V by 3 bases; bases with no gene match: 5. Germline V gives CDR1 MNHNS, CDR2 SASEGT. This CDR3 is built from 14 residues. The DNA for the CDR3 is TGTGCCAGCAGTGATATGGGACAGGTGTACGAGCAGTACTTC. This codes for CASSDMGQVYEQYF.

The gene calls are TRBV2 and TRBJ2-1; a weak D match, TRBD2 (6 bases). The CDR3 runs 14 residues. V dropped 0 bases and J dropped 10 bases, with 13 bases sitting between them. Germline V gene data show CDR1 as SNHLY and CDR2 as FYNNEI. This CDR3 is CASSEASGWSEQFF. CDR3 coding DNA: TGTGCCAGCAGTGAAGCTAGCGGCTGGAGCGAGCAGTTCTTC.

The chain is built from TRBV6-5 and TRBJ1-1, with D possibly being TRBD1 (6 bases). The germline V gene encodes CDR1 MNHEY and CDR2 SVGAGI. V dropped 0 bases and J dropped 1 base, with 6 bases sitting between them. The length of the CDR3 is 14 residues. In nucleotides, the CDR3 is TGTGCCAGCAGTTACTCACAGGGGAACACTGAAGCTTTCTTT. It encodes CASSYSQGNTEAFF.

The V and J genes are TRBV6-5 and TRBJ1-5, with TRBD1 as a possible D gene (5 bases). Trimming pared 2 bases from V and 10 bases from J, leaving 12 bases between. From germline, CDR1 is MNHEY and CDR2 SVGAGI. This CDR3 is 13 amino acids long. CDR3 residues: CASSYGGDFPQHF. The CDR3 DNA reads as TGTGCCAGCAGTTACGGCGGGGACTTTCCCCAGCATTTT.

The rearrangement links TRBV7-9 to TRBJ1-1; weak D call: TRBD1 (5 bases). CDR3 size: 12 residues. Germline CDR1 is SEHNR and CDR2 is FQNEAQ (reference sequence). V was pared by 2 bases and J by 10 bases, with 11 bases between. The CDR3 DNA reads as TGTGCCAGCAGCTTATACGGGGCGGGAGCTTTCTTT. Its protein product is CASSLYGAGAFF.

The J gene is TRBJ1-4, the V gene TRBV4-1; a weak D match, TRBD1 (5 bases). CDR3 length: 15 residues. V lost 1 base, J lost 7 bases, and 13 bases lay in between. CDR1 and CDR2 (germline): MGHRA, YSYEKL. This CDR3 is CASSQVGGTSEKLFF. For the CDR3, the DNA is TGCGCCAGCAGCCAAGTAGGAGGGACGAGTGAAAAACTGTTTTTT.

The gene calls are TRBV19 and TRBJ2-6; tentatively, D is TRBD1 or TRBD2 (5 bases each). Per the germline V gene, CDR1 is LNHDA and CDR2 is SQIVND (reference sequence). V dropped 2 bases and J dropped 4 bases, with 9 bases sitting between them. The CDR3 is 15 residues long. CDR3 DNA: TGTGCCAGTAGTATAAGAGGGGCCGGGGCCAACGTCCTGACTTTC. This encodes CASSIRGAGANVLTF.

The rearrangement uses TRBV28 and TRBJ2-5; D call uncertain. Germline V gene data show CDR1 as MDHEN and CDR2 as SYDVKM. Trimming removed 1 base from V and 4 bases from J, with 16 bases in between. The CDR3 is 16 amino acids. For the CDR3, the DNA is TGTGCCAGCAGTTTATATCAGGAAAAAGGCGGAGAGACCCAGTACTTC. It yields the protein CASSLYQEKGGETQYF. Together with reference TRBV28 and TRBJ2-5, the CDR3 gives the full variable domain: DVKVTQSSRYLVKRTGEKVFLECVQDMDHENMFWYRQDPGLGLRLIYFSYDVKMKEKGDIPEGYSVSREKKERFSLILESASTNQTSMYLCASSLYQEKGGETQYFGPGTRLLVL.

This chain uses TRBV4-3 with TRBJ2-5, with 12 bases identical to TRBD2. This CDR3 contains 17 residues. Germline values: CDR1 LGHNA, CDR2 YSLEER. The ends lost 2 bases at V and 5 bases at J; junction bases unmatched: 9. CDR3 DNA: TGCGCCAGCAGCCAACTCATGACTAGCGGGGGCACGGAGACCCAGTACTTC. Translated, it gives CASSQLMTSGGTETQYF.

The J gene is TRBJ2-3, the V gene TRBV7-3, with 8 bases lining up with TRBD1. The CDR3 is 15 amino acids. With V trimmed by 2 bases and J by 3 bases, 4 bases remained unmatched. Germline V gives CDR1 SGHTA, CDR2 FQGTGA. CDR3 residues: CASSLLTGVTDTQYF. CDR3 DNA: TGTGCCAGCAGCTTATTGACAGGGGTGACAGATACGCAGTATTTT.

The chain employs TRBV10-1 and TRBJ2-2; D gene unclear. Germline CDR1 WNHNN, CDR2 SYGVQD (reference sequence). CDR3 length equals 13 residues. V gave up 0 bases and J gave up 6 bases, with 5 bases separating them. CDR3 nucleotides: TGCGCCAGCAGTGAGTCGAAAGCCGGGGAGCTGTTTTTT. Protein: CASSESKAGELFF.

The V and J genes are TRBV10-1 and TRBJ2-4; D is perhaps TRBD1 (6 bases). The germline gives CDR1 WNHNN, CDR2 SYGVQD (reference sequence). V was shortened by 9 bases and J by 6 bases, with 9 bases between the two germline ends. The CDR3 is 11 residues long. The CDR3, as DNA: TGCGCCAGAGGACAGATAAACATTCAGTACTTC. This codes for CARGQINIQYF.

V is TRBV5-4 and J is TRBJ2-5; no firm D call. Trimming took off 1 base at V and 2 bases at J, with 12 bases between the two ends. The CDR3 is 15 amino acids. Germline V gene sequence: CDR1 SGHNT, CDR2 YYREEE (reference sequence). The CDR3 nucleotides read TGTGCCAGCAGCTTGACGTCACGGAGTCAAGAGACCCAGTACTTC. This gives the protein CASSLTSRSQETQYF.

This clone was counted once. This chain links TRBV5-1 with TRBJ2-5; 7 nucleotides agree with TRBD1. Germline V gives CDR1 SGHRS, CDR2 YFSETQ. The CDR3 has 13 amino acids. V shed 7 bases and J 2 bases; nucleotides not matched to a gene: 5. CDR3 nucleotide sequence: TGCGCCAGCTTTCGGGACAGACAAGAGACCCAGTACTTC. Its protein product is CASFRDRQETQYF.

The gene calls are TRBV6-6 and TRBJ2-1, with TRBD1 as a possible D gene (7 bases). CDR1 and CDR2 from the germline V gene are MNHNY and SVGAGI (reference sequence). Trimming shortened V by 7 bases and J by 5 bases, and 21 bases separated the two germline ends. CDR3 length equals 16 residues. DNA of the CDR3: TGTGCCAGCAACCCAACCCGCGGGACAGAAGACAATGAGCAGTTCTTC. This encodes CASNPTRGTEDNEQFF.